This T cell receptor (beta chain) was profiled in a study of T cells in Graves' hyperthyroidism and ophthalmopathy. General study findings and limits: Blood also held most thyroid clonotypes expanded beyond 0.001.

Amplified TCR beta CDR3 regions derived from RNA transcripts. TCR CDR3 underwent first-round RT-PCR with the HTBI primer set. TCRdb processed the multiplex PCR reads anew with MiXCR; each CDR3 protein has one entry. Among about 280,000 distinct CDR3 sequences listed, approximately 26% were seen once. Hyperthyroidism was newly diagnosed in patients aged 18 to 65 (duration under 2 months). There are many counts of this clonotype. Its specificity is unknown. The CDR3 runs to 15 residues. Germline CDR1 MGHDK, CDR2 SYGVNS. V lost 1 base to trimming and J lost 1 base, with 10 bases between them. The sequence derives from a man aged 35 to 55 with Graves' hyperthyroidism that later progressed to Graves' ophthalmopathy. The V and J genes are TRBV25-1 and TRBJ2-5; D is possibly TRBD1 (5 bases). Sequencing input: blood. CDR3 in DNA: TGTGCCAGCAGTGAATTTGTTACAGGCCAAGAGACCCAGTACTTC. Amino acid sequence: CASSEFVTGQETQYF.